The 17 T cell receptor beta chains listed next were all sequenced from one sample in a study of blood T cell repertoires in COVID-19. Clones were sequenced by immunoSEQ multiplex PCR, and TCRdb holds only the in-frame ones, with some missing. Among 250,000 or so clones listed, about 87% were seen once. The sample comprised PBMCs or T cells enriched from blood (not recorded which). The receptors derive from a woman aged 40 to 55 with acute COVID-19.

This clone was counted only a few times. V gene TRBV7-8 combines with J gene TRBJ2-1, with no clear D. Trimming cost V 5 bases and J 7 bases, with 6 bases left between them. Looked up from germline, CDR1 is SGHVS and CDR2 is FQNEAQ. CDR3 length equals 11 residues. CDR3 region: CASSPGNEQFF. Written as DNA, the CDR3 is TGTGCCAGCAGCCCCGGGAATGAGCAGTTCTTC.

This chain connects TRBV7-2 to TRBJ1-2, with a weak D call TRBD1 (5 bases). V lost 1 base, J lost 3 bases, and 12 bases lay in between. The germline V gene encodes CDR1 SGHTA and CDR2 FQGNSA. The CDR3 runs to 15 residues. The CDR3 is CASSLGAGQDYGYTF. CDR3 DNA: TGTGCCAGCAGCTTAGGGGCAGGGCAGGACTATGGCTACACCTTC.

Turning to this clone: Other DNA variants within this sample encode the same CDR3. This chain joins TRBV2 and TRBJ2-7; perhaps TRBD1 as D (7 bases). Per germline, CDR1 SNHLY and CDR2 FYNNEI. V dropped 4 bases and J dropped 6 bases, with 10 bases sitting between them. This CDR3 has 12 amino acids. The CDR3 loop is CASSVQGGEQYV. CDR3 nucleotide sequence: TGTGCCAGCAGTGTGCAGGGGGGCGAGCAGTACGTC.

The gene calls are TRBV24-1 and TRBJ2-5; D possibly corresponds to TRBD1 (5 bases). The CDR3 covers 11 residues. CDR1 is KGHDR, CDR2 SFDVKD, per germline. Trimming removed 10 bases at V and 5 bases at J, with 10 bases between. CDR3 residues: CATGVRETQYF. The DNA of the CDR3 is TGTGCCACAGGGGTCCGCGAGACCCAGTACTTC.

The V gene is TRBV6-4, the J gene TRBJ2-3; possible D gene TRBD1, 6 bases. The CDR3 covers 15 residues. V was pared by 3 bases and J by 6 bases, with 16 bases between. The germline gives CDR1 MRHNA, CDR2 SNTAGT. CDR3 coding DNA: TGTGCCAGCAGTGATGGGACAAGGCCCACGGATACGCAGTATTTT. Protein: CASSDGTRPTDTQYF.

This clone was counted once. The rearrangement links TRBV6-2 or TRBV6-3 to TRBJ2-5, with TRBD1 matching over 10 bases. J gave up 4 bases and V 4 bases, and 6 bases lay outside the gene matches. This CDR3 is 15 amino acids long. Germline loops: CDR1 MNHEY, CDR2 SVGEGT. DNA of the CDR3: TGTGCCAGCAGTTTAGGACAGGGGGGCAGAGAGACCCAGTACTTC. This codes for CASSLGQGGRETQYF.

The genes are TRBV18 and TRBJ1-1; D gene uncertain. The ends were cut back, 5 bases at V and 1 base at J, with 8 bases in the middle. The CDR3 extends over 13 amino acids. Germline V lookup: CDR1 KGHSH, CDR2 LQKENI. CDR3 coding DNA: TGTGCCAGCTCATTCGGGGAGAACACTGAAGCTTTCTTT. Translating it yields CASSFGENTEAFF.

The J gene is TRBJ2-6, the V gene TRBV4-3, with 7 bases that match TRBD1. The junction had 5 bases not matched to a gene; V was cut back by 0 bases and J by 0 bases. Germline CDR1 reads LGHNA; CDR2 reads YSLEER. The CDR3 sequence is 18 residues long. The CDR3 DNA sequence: TGCGCCAGCAGCCAAGATTGGACAGGCGTCTCTGGGGCCAACGTCCTGACTTTC. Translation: CASSQDWTGVSGANVLTF.

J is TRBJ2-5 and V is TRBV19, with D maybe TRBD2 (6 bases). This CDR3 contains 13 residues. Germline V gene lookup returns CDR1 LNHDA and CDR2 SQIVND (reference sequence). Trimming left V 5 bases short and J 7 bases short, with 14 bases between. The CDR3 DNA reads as TGTGCCAGTAGTCCCGGGACTGGAGGGACCCAGTACTTC. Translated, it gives CASSPGTGGTQYF.

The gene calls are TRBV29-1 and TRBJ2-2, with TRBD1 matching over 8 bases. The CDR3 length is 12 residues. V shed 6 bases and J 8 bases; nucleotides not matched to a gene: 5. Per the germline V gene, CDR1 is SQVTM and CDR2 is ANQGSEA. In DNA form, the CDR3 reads TGCAGCGTAGGACAGGGCAGGGGGGAGCTGTTTTTT. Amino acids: CSVGQGRGELFF.

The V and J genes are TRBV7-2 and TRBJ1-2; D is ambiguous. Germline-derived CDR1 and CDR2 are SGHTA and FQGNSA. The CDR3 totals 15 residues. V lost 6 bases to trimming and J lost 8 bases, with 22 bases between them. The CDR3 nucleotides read TGTGCCAGCAGGACAAGGTTCGCCACAATTTCGGGCTACACCTTC. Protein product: CASRTRFATISGYTF.

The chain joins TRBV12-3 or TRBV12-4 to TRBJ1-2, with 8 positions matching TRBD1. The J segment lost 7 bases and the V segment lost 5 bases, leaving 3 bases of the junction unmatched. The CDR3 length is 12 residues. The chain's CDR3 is CASSPTGVGYTF. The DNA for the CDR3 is TGTGCCAGCAGTCCGACAGGGGTTGGCTACACCTTC.

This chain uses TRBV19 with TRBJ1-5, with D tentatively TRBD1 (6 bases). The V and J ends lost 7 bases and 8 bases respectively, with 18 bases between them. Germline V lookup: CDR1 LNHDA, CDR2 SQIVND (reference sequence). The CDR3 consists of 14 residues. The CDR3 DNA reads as TGTGCCAGTACTCCCCCAGGGGTCCCTAAGCCCCAGCATTTT. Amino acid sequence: CASTPPGVPKPQHF.

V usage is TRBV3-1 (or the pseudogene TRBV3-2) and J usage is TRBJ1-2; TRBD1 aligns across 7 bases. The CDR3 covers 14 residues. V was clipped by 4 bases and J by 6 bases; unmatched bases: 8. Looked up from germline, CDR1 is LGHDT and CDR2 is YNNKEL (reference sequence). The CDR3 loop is CASSRQGTVDGYTF. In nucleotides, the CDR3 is TGTGCCAGCAGCCGCCAAGGGACAGTCGATGGCTACACCTTC.

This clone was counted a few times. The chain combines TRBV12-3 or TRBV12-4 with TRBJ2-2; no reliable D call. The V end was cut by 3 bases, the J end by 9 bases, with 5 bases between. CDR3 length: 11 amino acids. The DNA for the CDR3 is TGTGCCAGCAGTTTTGAGCGGGAGCTGTTTTTT. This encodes CASSFERELFF.

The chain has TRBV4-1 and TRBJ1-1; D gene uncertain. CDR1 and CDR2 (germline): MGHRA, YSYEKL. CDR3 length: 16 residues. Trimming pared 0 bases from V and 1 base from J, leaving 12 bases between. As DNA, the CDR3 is TGCGCCAGCAGCCAAGAGTTGGGCAGGCAGAACACTGAAGCTTTCTTT. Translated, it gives CASSQELGRQNTEAFF.

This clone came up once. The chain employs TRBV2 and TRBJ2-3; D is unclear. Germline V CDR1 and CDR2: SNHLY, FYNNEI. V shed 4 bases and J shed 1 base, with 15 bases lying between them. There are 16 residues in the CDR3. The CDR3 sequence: CASSGSLQTRTDTQYF. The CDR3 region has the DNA TGTGCCAGCAGTGGTTCCCTCCAGACACGCACAGATACGCAGTATTTT.